The clone carrying this T cell receptor (beta chain) appeared a single time. The assay was immunoSEQ multiplex PCR, and TCRdb's table has in-frame clones only and misses some. Here the sample spans more than 25,000 clones, about 88% being singletons. These data belong to a study of T cell changes during pregnancy in multiple sclerosis. Germline-derived CDR1 and CDR2 are SQVTM and ANQGSEA. The CDR3 is 12 residues long. After removal of 3 bases from V and 4 bases from J, the junction contained 1 base not matched to a gene. The sequencing used CD8+ T cells from peripheral blood mononuclear cells, collected in the third trimester of pregnancy. The receptor was derived from a female donor with multiple sclerosis, enrolled in a pregnancy study. The chain recombines TRBV29-1 with TRBJ2-7; 9 positions match TRBD1. CDR3 nucleotide sequence: TGCAGCGTTGAGGACAGGGGTTACGAGCAGTACTTC. Translated: CSVEDRGYEQYF.